This TCR beta chain was recovered during a study of human T cells and chemical hapten exposure. Study in general: In the sensitization step, 2% DPC was placed on 2 cm by 2 cm of upper inner arm skin. The study's findings and limits: TCRs above 1 in 1000 frequency did not change with DPC sensitization. The presence of alopecia in the donors means their immune response may differ from healthy people's.

Time point noted: pre-sensitization, week 0. Sample treatment: therapeutic diphenylcyclopropenone sensitization with weekly scalp DPC. Total RNA was extracted from unfractionated whole blood. The authors' processing: Sample TCR counts, which ranged from 23,224 to 690,600, had a median of 95,638. MiXCR, applied by TCRdb to the RACE reads, yields one record per CDR3 protein. The V and J calls were determined by TCRdb, not by the authors. The sample holds under 40,000 distinct CDR3 sequences, about a tenth seen once. Germline CDR1 reads SNHLY; CDR2 reads FYNNEI. This CDR3 contains 14 residues. V was cut by 7 bases and J by 6 bases, with 16 bases left in between. About this clonotype itself: What it recognizes is unknown.

The sequence was obtained from a man aged 45-65 years with alopecia areata. Some clones in this sample may be carry-over from other donors' samples. Sequenced material: whole blood, taken in connection with sensitization to the hapten diphenylcyclopropenone (DPC). The chain links TRBV2 to TRBJ2-1, with a possible D match to TRBD2 (6 bases). DNA of the CDR3: TGTGCCAGCATTGCGGGACTTAGCTTCAATGAGCAGTTCTTC. As protein: CASIAGLSFNEQFF.